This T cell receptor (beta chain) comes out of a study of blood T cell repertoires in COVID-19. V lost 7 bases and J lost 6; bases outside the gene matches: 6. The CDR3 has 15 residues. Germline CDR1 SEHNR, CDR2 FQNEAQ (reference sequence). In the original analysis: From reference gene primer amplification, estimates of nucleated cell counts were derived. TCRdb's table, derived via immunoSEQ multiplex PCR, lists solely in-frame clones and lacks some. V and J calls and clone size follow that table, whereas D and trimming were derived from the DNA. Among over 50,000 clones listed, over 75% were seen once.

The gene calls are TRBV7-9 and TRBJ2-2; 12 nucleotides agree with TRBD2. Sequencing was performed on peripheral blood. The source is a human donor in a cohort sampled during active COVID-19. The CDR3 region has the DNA TGTGCCAGCAAACTAGCGGGAGGCCGTTCCGGGGAGCTGTTTTTT. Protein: CASKLAGGRSGELFF. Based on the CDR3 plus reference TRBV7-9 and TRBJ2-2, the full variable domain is DTGVSQNPRHKITKRGQNVTFRCDPISEHNRLYWYRQTLGQGPEFLTYFQNEAQLEKSRLLSDRFSAERPKGSFSTLEIQRTEQGDSAMYLCASKLAGGRSGELFFGEGSRLTVL.